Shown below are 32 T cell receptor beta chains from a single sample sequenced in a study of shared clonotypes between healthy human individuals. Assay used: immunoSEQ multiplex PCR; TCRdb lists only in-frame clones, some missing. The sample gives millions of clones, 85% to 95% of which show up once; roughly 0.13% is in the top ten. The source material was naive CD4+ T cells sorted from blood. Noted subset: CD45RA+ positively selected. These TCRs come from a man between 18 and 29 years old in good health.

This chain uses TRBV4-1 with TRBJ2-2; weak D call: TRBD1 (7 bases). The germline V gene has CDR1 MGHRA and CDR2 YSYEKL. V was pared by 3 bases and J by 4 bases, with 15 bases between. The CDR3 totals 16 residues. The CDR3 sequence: CASSHLYQGGTGELFF. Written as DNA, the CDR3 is TGCGCCAGCAGCCACCTTTATCAGGGGGGCACCGGGGAGCTGTTTTTT.

The CDR3 loop is CASSPRSTREQYF. Here the CDR3 DNA reads TGTGCCAGCAGCCCCCGATCTACCCGGGAGCAGTACTTC. The chain combines TRBV7-2 with TRBJ2-7; D is unclear. V was trimmed by 5 bases and J by 7 bases, leaving 15 bases between them. The CDR3 extends over 13 amino acids. Germline V gene data show CDR1 as SGHTA and CDR2 as FQGNSA.

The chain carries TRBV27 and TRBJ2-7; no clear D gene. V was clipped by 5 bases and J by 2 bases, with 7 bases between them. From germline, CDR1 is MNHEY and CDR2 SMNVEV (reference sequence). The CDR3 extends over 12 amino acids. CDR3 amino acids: CASSAFPYEQYF. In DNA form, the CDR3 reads TGTGCCAGCAGTGCATTCCCCTACGAGCAGTACTTC.

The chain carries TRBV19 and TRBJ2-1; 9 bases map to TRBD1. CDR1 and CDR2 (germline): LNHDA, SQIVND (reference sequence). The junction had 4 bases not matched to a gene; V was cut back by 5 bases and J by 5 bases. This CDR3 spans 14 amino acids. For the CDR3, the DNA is TGTGCCAGTAGTGAACAGGGGGCACACAATGAGCAGTTCTTC. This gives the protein CASSEQGAHNEQFF.

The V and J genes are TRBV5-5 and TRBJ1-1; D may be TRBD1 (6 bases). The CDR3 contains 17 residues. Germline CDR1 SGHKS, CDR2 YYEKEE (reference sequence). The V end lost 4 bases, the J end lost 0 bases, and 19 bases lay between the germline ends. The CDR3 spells CASSPFGGPHMNTEAFF. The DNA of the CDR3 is TGTGCCAGCAGCCCGTTTGGGGGCCCGCACATGAACACTGAAGCTTTCTTT. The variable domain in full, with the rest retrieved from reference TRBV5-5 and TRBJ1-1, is DAGVTQSPTHLIKTRGQQVTLRCSPISGHKSVSWYQQVLGQGPQFIFQYYEKEERGRGNFPDRFSARQFPNYSSELNVNALLLGDSALYLCASSPFGGPHMNTEAFFGQGTRLTVV.

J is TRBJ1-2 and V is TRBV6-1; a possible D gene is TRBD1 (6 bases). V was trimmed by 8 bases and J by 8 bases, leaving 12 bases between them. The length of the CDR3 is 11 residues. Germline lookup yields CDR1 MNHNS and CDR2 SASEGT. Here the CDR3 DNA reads TGTGCCAGCGTTGGGGGCCGGGGCTACACCTTC. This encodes CASVGGRGYTF.

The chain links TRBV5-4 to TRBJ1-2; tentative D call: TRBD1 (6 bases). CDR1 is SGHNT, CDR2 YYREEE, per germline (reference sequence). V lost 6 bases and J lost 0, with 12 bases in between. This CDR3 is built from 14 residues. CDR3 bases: TGTGCCAGCACCATTGGACAGACTAACTATGGCTACACCTTC. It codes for CASTIGQTNYGYTF.

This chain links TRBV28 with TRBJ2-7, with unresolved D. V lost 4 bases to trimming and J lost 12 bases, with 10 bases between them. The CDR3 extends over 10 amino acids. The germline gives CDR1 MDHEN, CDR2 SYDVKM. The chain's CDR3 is CASSSLLLYF. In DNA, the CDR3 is TGTGCCAGCAGTTCCCTGTTGTTGTACTTC.

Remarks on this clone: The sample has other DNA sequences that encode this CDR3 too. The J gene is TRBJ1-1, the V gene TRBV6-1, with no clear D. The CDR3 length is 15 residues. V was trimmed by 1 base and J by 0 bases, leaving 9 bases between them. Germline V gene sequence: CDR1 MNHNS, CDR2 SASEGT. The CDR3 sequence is CASSEVPGVNTEAFF. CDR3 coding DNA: TGTGCCAGCAGTGAAGTTCCGGGCGTGAACACTGAAGCTTTCTTT.

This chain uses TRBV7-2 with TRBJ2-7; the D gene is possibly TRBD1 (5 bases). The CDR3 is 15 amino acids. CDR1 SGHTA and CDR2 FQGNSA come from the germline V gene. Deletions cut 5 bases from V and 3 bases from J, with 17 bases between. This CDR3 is CASSTGRPSLYEQYF. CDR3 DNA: TGTGCCAGCAGCACAGGACGCCCGTCCCTCTACGAGCAGTACTTC.

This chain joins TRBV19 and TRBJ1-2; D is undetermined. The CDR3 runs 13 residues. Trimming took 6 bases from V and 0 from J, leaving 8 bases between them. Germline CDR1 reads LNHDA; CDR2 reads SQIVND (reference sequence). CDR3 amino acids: CASRSASNYGYTF. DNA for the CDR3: TGTGCCAGTAGATCGGCCTCTAACTATGGCTACACCTTC.

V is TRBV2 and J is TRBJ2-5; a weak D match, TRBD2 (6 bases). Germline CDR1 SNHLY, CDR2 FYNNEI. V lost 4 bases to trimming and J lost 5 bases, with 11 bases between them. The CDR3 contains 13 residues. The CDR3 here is CASSALALETQYF. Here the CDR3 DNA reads TGTGCCAGCAGTGCCCTAGCGCTTGAGACCCAGTACTTC.

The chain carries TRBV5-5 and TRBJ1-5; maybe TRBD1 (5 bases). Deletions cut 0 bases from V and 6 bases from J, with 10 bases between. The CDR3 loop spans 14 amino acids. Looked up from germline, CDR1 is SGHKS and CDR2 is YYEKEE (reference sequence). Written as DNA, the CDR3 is TGTGCCAGCAGCTTGGAGGGGCCCCCTCAGCCCCAGCATTTT. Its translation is CASSLEGPPQPQHF.

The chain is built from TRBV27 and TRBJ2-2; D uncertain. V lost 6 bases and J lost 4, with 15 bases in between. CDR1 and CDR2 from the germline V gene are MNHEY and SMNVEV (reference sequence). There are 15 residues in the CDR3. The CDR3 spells CASSLSRTVTGELFF. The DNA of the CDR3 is TGTGCCAGCAGCCTATCCCGCACCGTCACCGGGGAGCTGTTTTTT.

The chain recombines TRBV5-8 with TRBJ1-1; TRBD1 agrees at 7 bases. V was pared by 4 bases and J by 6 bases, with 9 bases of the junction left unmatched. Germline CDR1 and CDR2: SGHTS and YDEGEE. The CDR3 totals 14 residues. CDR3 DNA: TGTGCCAGCAGCACATCTTACAGGGGTCCTGAAGCTTTCTTT. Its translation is CASSTSYRGPEAFF.

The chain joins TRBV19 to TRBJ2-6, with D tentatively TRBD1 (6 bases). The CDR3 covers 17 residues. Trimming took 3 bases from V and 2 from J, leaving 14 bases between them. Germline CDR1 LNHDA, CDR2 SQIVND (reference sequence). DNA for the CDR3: TGTGCCAGTAGTATTAGATCAGGGGATGCTGGGGCCAACGTCCTGACTTTC. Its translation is CASSIRSGDAGANVLTF.

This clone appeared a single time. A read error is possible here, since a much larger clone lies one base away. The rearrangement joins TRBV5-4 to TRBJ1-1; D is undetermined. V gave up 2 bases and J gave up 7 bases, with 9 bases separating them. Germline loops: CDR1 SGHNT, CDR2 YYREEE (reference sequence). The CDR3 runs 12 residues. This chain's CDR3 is CASSLSGVEAFF. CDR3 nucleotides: TGTGCCAGCAGCTTATCCGGGGTTGAAGCTTTCTTT. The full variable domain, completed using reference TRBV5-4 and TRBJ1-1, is ETGVTQSPTHLIKTRGQQVTLRCSSQSGHNTVSWYQQALGQGPQFIFQYYREEENGRGNFPPRFSGLQFPNYSSELNVNALELDDSALYLCASSLSGVEAFFGQGTRLTVV.

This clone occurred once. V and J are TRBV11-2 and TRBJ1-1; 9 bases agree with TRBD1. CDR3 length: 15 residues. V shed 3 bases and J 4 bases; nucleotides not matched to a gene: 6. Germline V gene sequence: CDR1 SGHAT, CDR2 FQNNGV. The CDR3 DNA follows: TGTGCCAGCAGCTTGATCCCGACAGGGGGCACTGAAGCTTTCTTT. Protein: CASSLIPTGGTEAFF.

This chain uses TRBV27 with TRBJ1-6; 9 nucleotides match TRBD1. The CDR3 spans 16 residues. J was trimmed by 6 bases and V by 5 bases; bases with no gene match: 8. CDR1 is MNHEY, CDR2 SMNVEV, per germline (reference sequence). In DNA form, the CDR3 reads TGTGCCAGCAGTCTGGGGACAGGGACGGGTAATTCACCCCTCCACTTT. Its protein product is CASSLGTGTGNSPLHF.

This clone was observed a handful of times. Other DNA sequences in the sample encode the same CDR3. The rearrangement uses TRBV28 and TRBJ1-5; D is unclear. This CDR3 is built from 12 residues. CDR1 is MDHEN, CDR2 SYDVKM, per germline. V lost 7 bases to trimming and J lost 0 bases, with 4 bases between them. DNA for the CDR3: TGTGCCAGCATAAGTAGCAATCAGCCCCAGCATTTT. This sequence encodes CASISSNQPQHF.

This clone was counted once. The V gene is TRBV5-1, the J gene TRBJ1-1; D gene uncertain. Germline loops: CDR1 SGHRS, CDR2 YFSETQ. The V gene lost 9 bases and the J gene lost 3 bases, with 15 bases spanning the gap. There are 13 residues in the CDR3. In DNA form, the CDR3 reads TGCGCCACCAGGCGGCAAGACGACACTGAAGCTTTCTTT. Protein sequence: CATRRQDDTEAFF.

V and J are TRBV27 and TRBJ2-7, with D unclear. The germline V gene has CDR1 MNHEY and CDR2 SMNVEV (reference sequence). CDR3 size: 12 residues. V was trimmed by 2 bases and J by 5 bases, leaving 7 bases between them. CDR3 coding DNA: TGTGCCAGCAGTTTAGTGGGCCACGAGCAGTACTTC. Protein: CASSLVGHEQYF.

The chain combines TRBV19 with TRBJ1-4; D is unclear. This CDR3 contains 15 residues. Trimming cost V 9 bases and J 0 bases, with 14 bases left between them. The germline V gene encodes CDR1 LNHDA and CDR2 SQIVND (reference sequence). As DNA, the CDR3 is TGTGCCAGCCGCAACGGGCAGGCAACTAATGAAAAACTGTTTTTT. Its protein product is CASRNGQATNEKLFF.

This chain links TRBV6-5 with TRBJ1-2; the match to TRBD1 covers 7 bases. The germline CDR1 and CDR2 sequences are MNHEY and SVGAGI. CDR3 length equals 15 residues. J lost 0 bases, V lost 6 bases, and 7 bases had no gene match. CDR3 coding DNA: TGTGCCAGCAGCAAAGCGGGACAGACTAACTATGGCTACACCTTC. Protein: CASSKAGQTNYGYTF.

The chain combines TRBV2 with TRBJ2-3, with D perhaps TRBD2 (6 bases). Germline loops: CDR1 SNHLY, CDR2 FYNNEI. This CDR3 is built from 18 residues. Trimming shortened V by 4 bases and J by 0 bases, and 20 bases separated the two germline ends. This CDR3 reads CASSGGLKRTGSTDTQYF. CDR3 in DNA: TGTGCCAGCAGTGGGGGACTGAAGCGGACTGGGAGCACAGATACGCAGTATTTT.

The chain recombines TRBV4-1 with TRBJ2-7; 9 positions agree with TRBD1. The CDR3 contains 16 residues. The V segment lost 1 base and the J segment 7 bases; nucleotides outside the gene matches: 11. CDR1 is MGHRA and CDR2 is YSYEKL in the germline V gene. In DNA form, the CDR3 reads TGCGCCAGCAGCCAAGCGTCCGGACAGGGGCCAGGGGAGCAGTACTTC. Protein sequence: CASSQASGQGPGEQYF.

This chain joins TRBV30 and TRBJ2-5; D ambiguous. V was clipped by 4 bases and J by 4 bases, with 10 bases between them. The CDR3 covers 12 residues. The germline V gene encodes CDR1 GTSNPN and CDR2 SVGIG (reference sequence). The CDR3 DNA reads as TGTGCCTGGACCTCGGGCGCAGAGACCCAGTACTTC. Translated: CAWTSGAETQYF.

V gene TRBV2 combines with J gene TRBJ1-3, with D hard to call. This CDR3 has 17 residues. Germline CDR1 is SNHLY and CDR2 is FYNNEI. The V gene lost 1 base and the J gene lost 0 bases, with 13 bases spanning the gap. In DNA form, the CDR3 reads TGTGCCAGCAGTGAAGGATACGGGCACCACTCTGGAAACACCATATATTTT. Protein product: CASSEGYGHHSGNTIYF.

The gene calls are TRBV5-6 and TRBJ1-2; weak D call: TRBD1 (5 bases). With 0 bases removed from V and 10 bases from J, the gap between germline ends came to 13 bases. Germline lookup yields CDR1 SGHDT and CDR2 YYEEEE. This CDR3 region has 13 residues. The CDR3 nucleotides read TGTGCCAGCAGCTTGGACAGGCAATTCCCCTACACCTTC. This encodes CASSLDRQFPYTF.

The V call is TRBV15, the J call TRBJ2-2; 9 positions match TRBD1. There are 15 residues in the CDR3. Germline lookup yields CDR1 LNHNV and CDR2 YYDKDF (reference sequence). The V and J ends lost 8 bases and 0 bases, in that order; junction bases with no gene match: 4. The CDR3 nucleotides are TGTGCCACCGGCCGGGACAGGGCGAACACCGGGGAGCTGTTTTTT. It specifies CATGRDRANTGELFF.

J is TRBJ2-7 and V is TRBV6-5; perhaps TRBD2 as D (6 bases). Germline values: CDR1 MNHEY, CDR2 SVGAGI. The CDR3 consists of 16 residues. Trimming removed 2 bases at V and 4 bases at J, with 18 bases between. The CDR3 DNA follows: TGTGCCAGCAGTTACGGAGGGGCAGGATCCAGTTACGAGCAGTACTTC. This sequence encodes CASSYGGAGSSYEQYF.

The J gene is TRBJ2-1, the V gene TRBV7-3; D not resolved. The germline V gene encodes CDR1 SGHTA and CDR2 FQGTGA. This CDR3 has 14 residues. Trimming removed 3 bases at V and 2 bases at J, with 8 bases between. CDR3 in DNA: TGTGCCAGCAGCTTCCCCGGCCCCTACAATGAGCAGTTCTTC. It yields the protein CASSFPGPYNEQFF.